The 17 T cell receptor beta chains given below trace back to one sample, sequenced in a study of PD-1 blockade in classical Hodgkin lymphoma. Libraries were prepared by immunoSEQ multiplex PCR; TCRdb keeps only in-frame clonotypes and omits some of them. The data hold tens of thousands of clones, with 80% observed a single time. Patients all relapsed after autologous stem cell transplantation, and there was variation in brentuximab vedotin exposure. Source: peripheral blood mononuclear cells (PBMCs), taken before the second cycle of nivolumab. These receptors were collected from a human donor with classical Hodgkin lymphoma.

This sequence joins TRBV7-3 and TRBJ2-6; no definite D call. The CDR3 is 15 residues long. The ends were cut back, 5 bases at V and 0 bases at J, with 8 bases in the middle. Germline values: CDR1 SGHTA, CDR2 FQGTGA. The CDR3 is CASSARPSGANVLTF. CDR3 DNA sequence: TGTGCCAGCAGCGCCCGACCCTCTGGGGCCAACGTCCTGACTTTC.

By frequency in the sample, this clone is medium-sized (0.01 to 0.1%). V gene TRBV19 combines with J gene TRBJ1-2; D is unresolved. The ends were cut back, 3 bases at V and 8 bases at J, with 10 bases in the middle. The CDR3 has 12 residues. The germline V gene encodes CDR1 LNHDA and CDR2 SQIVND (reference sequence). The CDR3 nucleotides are TGTGCCAGTAGTATCAAGCCTGGAGGCTACACCTTC. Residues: CASSIKPGGYTF.

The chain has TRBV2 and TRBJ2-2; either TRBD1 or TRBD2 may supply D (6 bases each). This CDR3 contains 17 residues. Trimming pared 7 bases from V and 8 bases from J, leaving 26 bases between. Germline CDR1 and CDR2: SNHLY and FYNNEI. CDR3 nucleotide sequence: TGTGCCAGCACCGAGTTAGGTTGGAGGGACACGAAGGGGGAGCTGTTTTTT. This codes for CASTELGWRDTKGELFF.

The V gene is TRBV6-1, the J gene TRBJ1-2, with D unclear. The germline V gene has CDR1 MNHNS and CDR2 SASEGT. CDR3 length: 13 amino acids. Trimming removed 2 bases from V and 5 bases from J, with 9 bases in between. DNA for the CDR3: TGTGCCAGCAGTGAACGCACCCAGTATGGCTACACCTTC. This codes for CASSERTQYGYTF.

The CDR3 DNA follows: TGCGCCAGCAGCTCGACTCGAATCCGGACAGGTCGCGTTGCAACTAATGAAAAACTGTTTTTT. Protein sequence: CASSSTRIRTGRVATNEKLFF. J is TRBJ1-4 and V is TRBV4-1, with 7 bases aligning to TRBD1. After removal of 5 bases from V and 0 bases from J, the junction contained 21 bases not matched to a gene. Germline loops: CDR1 MGHRA, CDR2 YSYEKL. The CDR3 has 21 residues.

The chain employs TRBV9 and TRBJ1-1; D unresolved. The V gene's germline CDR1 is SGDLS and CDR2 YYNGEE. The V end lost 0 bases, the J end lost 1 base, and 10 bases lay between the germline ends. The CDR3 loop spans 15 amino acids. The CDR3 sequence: CASSVDLHQNTEAFF. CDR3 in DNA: TGTGCCAGCAGCGTAGATTTGCATCAGAACACTGAAGCTTTCTTT. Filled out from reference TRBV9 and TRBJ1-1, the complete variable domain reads DSGVTQTPKHLITATGQRVTLRCSPRSGDLSVYWYQQSLDQGLQFLIQYYNGEERAKGNILERFSAQQFPDLHSELNLSSLELGDSALYFCASSVDLHQNTEAFFGQGTRLTVV.

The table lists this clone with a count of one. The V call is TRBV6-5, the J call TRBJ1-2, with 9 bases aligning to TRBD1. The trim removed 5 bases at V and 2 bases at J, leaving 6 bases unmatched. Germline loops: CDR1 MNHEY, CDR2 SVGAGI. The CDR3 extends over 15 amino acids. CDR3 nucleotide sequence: TGTGCCAGCAGTCCCGGGACAGGGATAAACTATGGCTACACCTTC. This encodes CASSPGTGINYGYTF.

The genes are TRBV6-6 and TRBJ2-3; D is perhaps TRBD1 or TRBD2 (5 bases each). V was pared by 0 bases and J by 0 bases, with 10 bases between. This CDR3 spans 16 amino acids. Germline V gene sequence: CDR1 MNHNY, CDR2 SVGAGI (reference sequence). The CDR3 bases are TGTGCCAGCAGTTACTCAGCCGGGACCAGCACAGATACGCAGTATTTT. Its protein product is CASSYSAGTSTDTQYF.

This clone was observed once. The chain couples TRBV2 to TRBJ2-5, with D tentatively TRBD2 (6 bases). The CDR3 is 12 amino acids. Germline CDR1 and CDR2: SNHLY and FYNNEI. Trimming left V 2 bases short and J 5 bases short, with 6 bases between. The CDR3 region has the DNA TGTGCCAGCAGTGAACTAGCGGAGACCCAGTACTTC. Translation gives CASSELAETQYF.

The CDR3 loop reads CASSEGPHYEQYF. Written as DNA, the CDR3 is TGTGCCAGCAGTGAGGGGCCTCACTACGAGCAGTACTTC. V is TRBV6-1 and J is TRBJ2-7; possible D gene TRBD1, 5 bases. Germline values: CDR1 MNHNS, CDR2 SASEGT. CDR3 size: 13 residues. Trimming pared 3 bases from V and 3 bases from J, leaving 9 bases between.

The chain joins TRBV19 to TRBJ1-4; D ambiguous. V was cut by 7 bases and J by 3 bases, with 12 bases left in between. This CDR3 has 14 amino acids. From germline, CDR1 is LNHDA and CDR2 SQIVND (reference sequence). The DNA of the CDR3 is TGTGCCAGTAAGAACATCGCCTCTAATGAAAAACTGTTTTTT. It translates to CASKNIASNEKLFF.

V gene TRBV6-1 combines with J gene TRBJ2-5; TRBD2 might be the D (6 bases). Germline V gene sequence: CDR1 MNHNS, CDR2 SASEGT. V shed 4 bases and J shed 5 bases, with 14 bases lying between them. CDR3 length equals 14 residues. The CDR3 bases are TGTGCCAGCAGTGGGGGACTTGTGAGGGAGACCCAGTACTTC. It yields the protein CASSGGLVRETQYF.

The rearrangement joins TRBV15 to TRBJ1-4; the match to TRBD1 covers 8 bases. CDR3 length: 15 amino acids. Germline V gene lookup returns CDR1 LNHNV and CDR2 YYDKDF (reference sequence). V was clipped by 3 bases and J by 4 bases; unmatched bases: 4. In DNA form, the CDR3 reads TGTGCCACCAGCAGGACAGGGGCCTTTAATGAAAAACTGTTTTTT. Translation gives CATSRTGAFNEKLFF.

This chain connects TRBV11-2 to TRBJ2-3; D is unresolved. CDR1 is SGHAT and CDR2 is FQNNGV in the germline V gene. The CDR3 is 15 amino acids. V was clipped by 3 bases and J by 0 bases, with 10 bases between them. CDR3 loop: CASSFVLRSTDTQYF. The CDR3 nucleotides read TGTGCCAGCAGCTTCGTGCTGCGGAGCACAGATACGCAGTATTTT.

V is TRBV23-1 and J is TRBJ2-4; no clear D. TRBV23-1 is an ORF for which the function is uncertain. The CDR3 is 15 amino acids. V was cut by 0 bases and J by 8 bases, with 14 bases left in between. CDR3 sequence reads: CASSQSVSETDIQYF. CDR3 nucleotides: TGCGCCAGCAGTCAATCTGTTTCAGAGACGGACATTCAGTACTTC.

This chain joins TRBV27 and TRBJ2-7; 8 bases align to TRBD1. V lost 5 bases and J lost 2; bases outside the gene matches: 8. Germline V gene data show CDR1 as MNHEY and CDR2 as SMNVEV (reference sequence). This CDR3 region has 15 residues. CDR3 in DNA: TGTGCCAGCAGTCGGACAGGGAATTCCGCCTACGAGCAGTACTTC. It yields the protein CASSRTGNSAYEQYF.

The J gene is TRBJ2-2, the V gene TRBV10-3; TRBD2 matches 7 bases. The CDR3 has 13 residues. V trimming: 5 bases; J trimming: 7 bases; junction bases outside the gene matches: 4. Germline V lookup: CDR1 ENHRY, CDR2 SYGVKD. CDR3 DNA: TGTGCCATCAGTACTAGCGTGGACGGGGAGCTGTTTTTT. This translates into CAISTSVDGELFF.